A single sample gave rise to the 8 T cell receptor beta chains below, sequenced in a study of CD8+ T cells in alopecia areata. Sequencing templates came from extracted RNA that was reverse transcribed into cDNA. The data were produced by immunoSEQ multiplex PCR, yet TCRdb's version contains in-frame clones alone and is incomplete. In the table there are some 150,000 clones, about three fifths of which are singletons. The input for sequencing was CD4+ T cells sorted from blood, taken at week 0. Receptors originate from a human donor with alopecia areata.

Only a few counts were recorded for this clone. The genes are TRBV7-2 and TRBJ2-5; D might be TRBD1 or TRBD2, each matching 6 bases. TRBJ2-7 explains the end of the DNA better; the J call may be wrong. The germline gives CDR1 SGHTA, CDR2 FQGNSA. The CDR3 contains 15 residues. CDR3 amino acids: CASSYTPGASYEQYF. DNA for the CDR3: TGTGCCAGCAGTTACACGCCGGGGGCTAGCTACGAGCAGTACTTC.

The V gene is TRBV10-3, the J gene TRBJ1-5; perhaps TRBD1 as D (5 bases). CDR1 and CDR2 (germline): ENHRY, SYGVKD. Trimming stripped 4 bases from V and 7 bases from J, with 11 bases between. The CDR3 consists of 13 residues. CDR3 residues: CAISVRGGQPQHF. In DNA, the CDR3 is TGTGCCATCAGTGTGAGGGGAGGCCAGCCCCAGCATTTT.

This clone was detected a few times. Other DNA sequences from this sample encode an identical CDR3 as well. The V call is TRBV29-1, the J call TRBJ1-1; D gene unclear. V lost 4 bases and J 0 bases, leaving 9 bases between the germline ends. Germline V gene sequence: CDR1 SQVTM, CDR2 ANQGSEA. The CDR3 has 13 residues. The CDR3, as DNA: TGCAGCGTTGGGGTAGGACTGAACACTGAAGCTTTCTTT. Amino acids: CSVGVGLNTEAFF.

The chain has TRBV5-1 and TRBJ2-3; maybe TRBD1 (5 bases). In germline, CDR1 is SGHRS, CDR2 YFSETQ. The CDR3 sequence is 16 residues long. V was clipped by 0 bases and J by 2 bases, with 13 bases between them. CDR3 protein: CASSLGGADHTDTQYF. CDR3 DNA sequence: TGCGCCAGCAGCTTGGGGGGCGCGGACCACACAGATACGCAGTATTTT.

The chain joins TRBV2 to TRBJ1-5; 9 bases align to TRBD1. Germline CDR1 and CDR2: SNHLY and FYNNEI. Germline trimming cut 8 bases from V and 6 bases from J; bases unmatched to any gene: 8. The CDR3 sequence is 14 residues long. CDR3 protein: CASYGDREGQPQHF. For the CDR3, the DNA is TGTGCCAGCTACGGGGACAGGGAGGGTCAGCCCCAGCATTTT.

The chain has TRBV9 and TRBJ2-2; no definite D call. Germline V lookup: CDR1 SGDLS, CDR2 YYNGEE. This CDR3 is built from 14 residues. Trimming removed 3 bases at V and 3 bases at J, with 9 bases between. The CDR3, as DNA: TGTGCCAGCAGCGCAGACACGTACACCGGGGAGCTGTTTTTT. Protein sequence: CASSADTYTGELFF.

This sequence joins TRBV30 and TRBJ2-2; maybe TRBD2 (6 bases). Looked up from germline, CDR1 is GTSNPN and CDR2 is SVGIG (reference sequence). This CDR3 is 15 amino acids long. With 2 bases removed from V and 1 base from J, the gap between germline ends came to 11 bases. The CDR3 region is CAWSFGGMNTGELFF. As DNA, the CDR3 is TGTGCCTGGAGTTTCGGCGGGATGAACACCGGGGAGCTGTTTTTT.

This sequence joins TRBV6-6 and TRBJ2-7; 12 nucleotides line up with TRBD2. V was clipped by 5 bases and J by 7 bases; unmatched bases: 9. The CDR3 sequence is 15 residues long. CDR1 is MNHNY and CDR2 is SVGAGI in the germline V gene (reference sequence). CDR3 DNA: TGTGCCAGCAGTGAGCCGGGACTAGCGGGTCATGAGCAGTACTTC. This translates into CASSEPGLAGHEQYF.